This T cell receptor (beta chain) appears in the sequencing data of a study of blood T cell repertoires in COVID-19. At the level of the study: PBMCs, B-cell-depleted T cells, or T cells provided the cDNA or gDNA that made up the material.

Clones were read by immunoSEQ multiplex PCR, and TCRdb kept only the in-frame ones, dropping some. The sample lists about 60,000 clones, 65% to 85% occurring once. Trimming took 0 bases from V and 13 from J; bases not matched to a gene: 6. Germline-derived CDR1 and CDR2 are SGHTA and FQGTGA. The CDR3 totals 15 residues. Sample: peripheral blood. J is TRBJ1-6 and V is TRBV7-3, with 10 bases aligning to TRBD1. The clonotype originates from a human donor in a cohort sampled during active COVID-19. The CDR3 sequence: CASSLTGGQGLPLHF. In DNA form, the CDR3 reads TGTGCCAGCAGCTTAACGGGGGGACAGGGGCTCCCCCTCCACTTT.